This TCR beta chain comes out of a study of identical twins. This CDR3 region has 15 residues. Per the germline V gene, CDR1 is SSHAT and CDR2 is FNYEAQ (reference sequence). Template switching added a universal primer site; cDNA carried unique molecular identifiers. MiXCR, applied by TCRdb to the 5' RACE reads, yields one record per CDR3 protein. The repertoire consists of 250,000 to 300,000 distinct CDR3 sequences, with more than 8% occurring once and the leading ten covering 5.5% to 9%. As to this clonotype: The junction shows a germline mismatch at one end, possibly a read error.

The same data also contributed to another study, on yellow fever vaccine responses in identical twins.

This clonotype was sampled from a woman under 30 in good health. This chain joins TRBV7-7 and TRBJ2-1; 13 positions agree with TRBD2. The sample comprised CD8+ T cells sorted from blood. CDR3 loop: CASSPGTSGTNVQFF. CDR3 coding DNA: TGTGCTAGCAGCCCCGGGACTAGCGGGACCAATGTGCAGTTCTTC.